What follows are 9 T cell receptor beta chains derived from one specimen sequenced in a study of cytomegalovirus exposure and HLA in healthy donors. This PCR relied on a set of 60 Vbeta primers and 13 Jbeta primers. The data were produced by immunoSEQ multiplex PCR, yet TCRdb's version contains in-frame clones alone and is incomplete. Counted here are 170,000 or so clones, under 80% occurring once; the ten biggest clones make up less than 15%. Sequenced input: PBMCs. Receptors originate from a woman between 45 and 60 years old in good health and CMV-seropositive.

A note on this clone: The same CDR3 also results from other DNA sequences found in this sample. The CDR3 DNA is TGCGCCAGCAGCTTGACAGGGGGTAACACTGAAGCTTTCTTT. Translated, it gives CASSLTGGNTEAFF. The chain uses TRBV5-1 and TRBJ1-1; 8 bases line up with TRBD1. CDR1 and CDR2 (germline): SGHRS, YFSETQ. Trimming at V came to 1 base and at J to 2 bases, leaving 1 base not matched to a gene. The CDR3 length is 14 residues.

This clone was found once. The chain is built from TRBV5-6 and TRBJ2-2; tentatively, D is TRBD1 (6 bases). The CDR3 spans 13 residues. Trimming pared 0 bases from V and 9 bases from J, leaving 9 bases between. CDR1 and CDR2 from the germline V gene are SGHDT and YYEEEE. The CDR3 spells CASSLGGRRELFF. The CDR3 bases are TGTGCCAGCAGCTTGGGGGGGCGCAGGGAGCTGTTTTTT.

The chain carries TRBV4-1 and TRBJ2-3, with TRBD2 matching over 8 bases. V trimming: 0 bases; J trimming: 6 bases; junction bases outside the gene matches: 8. This CDR3 has 16 residues. Germline V gene data show CDR1 as MGHRA and CDR2 as YSYEKL. The CDR3: CASSQEGTRLRDTQYF. The CDR3 DNA is TGCGCCAGCAGCCAAGAAGGGACTAGATTGAGGGATACGCAGTATTTT.

The rearrangement links TRBV9 to TRBJ2-3; 10 bases align to TRBD2. This CDR3 has 18 amino acids. The V and J ends lost 5 bases and 5 bases, in that order; junction bases with no gene match: 17. The germline V gene has CDR1 SGDLS and CDR2 YYNGEE. Here the CDR3 reads CASSGSSGGALNGDTQYF. CDR3 nucleotides: TGTGCCAGCAGTGGATCGAGCGGGGGGGCCTTAAATGGAGATACGCAGTATTTT.

V and J are TRBV19 and TRBJ1-1; no definite D call. The CDR3 runs 15 residues. CDR1 and CDR2 from the germline V gene are LNHDA and SQIVND (reference sequence). Trimming stripped 7 bases from V and 2 bases from J, with 17 bases between. CDR3 DNA: TGTGCCAGTAAGGAACACCCCGGAGGAAACACTGAAGCTTTCTTT. It encodes CASKEHPGGNTEAFF.

This sequence joins TRBV5-1 and TRBJ2-3; 12 bases line up with TRBD2. Germline loops: CDR1 SGHRS, CDR2 YFSETQ. CDR3 length: 18 amino acids. V was clipped by 1 base and J by 6 bases; unmatched bases: 12. The CDR3 protein is CASSLRSSGGALPDTQYF. The CDR3 DNA follows: TGCGCCAGCAGCTTGCGGTCTAGCGGGGGGGCCCTACCCGATACGCAGTATTTT.

This chain joins TRBV6-1 and TRBJ2-2; D possibly corresponds to TRBD2 (6 bases). Germline V gives CDR1 MNHNS, CDR2 SASEGT. Trimming took 8 bases from V and 7 from J, leaving 17 bases between them. This CDR3 comprises 14 residues. CDR3 residues: CASGSGRKIGELFF. The CDR3 DNA reads as TGTGCCAGCGGTTCGGGGAGGAAGATCGGGGAGCTGTTTTTT.

J is TRBJ1-1 and V is TRBV5-1; 8 nucleotides align to TRBD1. The CDR3 extends over 15 amino acids. Germline V gene sequence: CDR1 SGHRS, CDR2 YFSETQ. The ends lost 1 base at V and 2 bases at J; junction bases unmatched: 4. CDR3 DNA sequence: TGCGCCAGCAGCTTGACCGGGACAGGTAACACTGAAGCTTTCTTT. Its protein is CASSLTGTGNTEAFF.

This clone has more than one count but fewer than ten. The rearrangement joins TRBV5-6 to TRBJ1-5; unclear D gene. Germline values: CDR1 SGHDT, CDR2 YYEEEE. With 0 bases removed from V and 3 bases from J, the gap between germline ends came to 7 bases. CDR3 length equals 14 residues. Written as DNA, the CDR3 is TGTGCCAGCAGCTTGGGGAGGTACAATCAGCCCCAGCATTTT. Its protein product is CASSLGRYNQPQHF.